A selection of T cell receptor beta chains follows, all from one sample in a study of T cell responses to AZD1222 COVID-19 vaccine. Using immunoSEQ multiplex PCR, the repertoire was profiled, and TCRdb retains in-frame clones only, with some absent. Of 100,000 to 150,000 clones in the sample, 85% to 95% were seen once. Sample: peripheral blood, taken on day 0 of AZD1222 vaccination. These receptors were taken from an adult in good health. Both conserved end residues are part of each CDR3.

j_call: TRBJ1-3; cdr3_length: 15; v_call: TRBV6-5; cdr3_aa: CASSSQTGTGNTIYF
j_call: TRBJ1-1; cdr3_length: 14; v_call: TRBV18; cdr3_aa: CASSPRGVMTEAFF
j_call: TRBJ1-1; cdr3_length: 13; v_call: TRBV6-5; cdr3_aa: CASSRPGGTEAFF
j_call: TRBJ2-7; cdr3_length: 14; v_call: TRBV7-9; cdr3_aa: CASSLGQESYEQYF
j_call: TRBJ2-7; cdr3_length: 11; v_call: TRBV29-1; cdr3_aa: CSVGSPYEQYF
j_call: TRBJ2-3; cdr3_length: 18; v_call: TRBV9; cdr3_aa: CASSVLSWTGGWADTQYF
j_call: TRBJ1-5; cdr3_length: 16; v_call: TRBV5-6; cdr3_aa: CASSLASGQRNQPQHF
j_call: TRBJ1-5; cdr3_length: 13; v_call: TRBV27; cdr3_aa: CASSSGGPGPQHF
j_call: TRBJ2-3; cdr3_length: 11; v_call: TRBV15; cdr3_aa: CAASSTDTQYF
j_call: TRBJ2-1; cdr3_length: 15; v_call: TRBV6-2/TRBV6-3; cdr3_aa: CASSYGLSVYNEQFF
j_call: TRBJ2-1; cdr3_length: 13; v_call: TRBV10-3; cdr3_aa: CAISGSGDNEQFF
j_call: TRBJ1-1; cdr3_length: 11; v_call: TRBV12-3/TRBV12-4; cdr3_aa: CASFSGTEAFF
j_call: TRBJ1-5; cdr3_length: 13; v_call: TRBV19; cdr3_aa: CASKGQGRQPQHF
j_call: TRBJ2-7; cdr3_length: 15; v_call: TRBV9; cdr3_aa: CASSVQPSGTYEQYF
j_call: TRBJ2-3; cdr3_length: 15; v_call: TRBV5-6; cdr3_aa: CASSPKSRLRDTQYF
j_call: TRBJ1-2; cdr3_length: 14; v_call: TRBV7-2; cdr3_aa: CASSLKQGPYGYTF
j_call: TRBJ1-1; cdr3_length: 15; v_call: TRBV6-5; cdr3_aa: CASSYGGQSFTEAFF
j_call: TRBJ1-1; cdr3_length: 15; v_call: TRBV5-5; cdr3_aa: CASSSPTGKNTEAFF
j_call: TRBJ2-2; cdr3_length: 16; v_call: TRBV5-1; cdr3_aa: CASSLRGLAGLGELFF
j_call: TRBJ2-7; cdr3_length: 15; v_call: TRBV10-2; cdr3_aa: CASSESIYHTYEQYF
j_call: TRBJ2-3; cdr3_length: 15; v_call: TRBV5-1; cdr3_aa: CASSPTSGRVDTQYF